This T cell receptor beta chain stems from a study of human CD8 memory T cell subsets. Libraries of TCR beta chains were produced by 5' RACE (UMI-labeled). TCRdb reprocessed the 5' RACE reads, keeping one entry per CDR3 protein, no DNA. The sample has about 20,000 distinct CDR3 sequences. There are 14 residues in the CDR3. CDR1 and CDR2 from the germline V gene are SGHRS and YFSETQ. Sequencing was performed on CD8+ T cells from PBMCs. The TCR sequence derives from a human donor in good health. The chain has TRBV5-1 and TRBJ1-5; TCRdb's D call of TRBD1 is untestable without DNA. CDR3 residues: CASPTRTENQPQHF.